Listed here are 11 T cell receptor beta chains from one sample, sequenced in a study of blood T cell repertoires in COVID-19. The table came from immunoSEQ multiplex PCR; TCRdb's copy has only in-frame clones and leaves some out. This sample has around 300,000 clones; around 92% occur once, and the top ten carry about 2%. The source material was PBMCs or T cells enriched from blood (not recorded which). Receptors were obtained from a woman aged 60-70 years who had recovered from COVID-19.

The V and J genes are TRBV15 and TRBJ2-4; 8 bases line up with TRBD2. V was clipped by 1 base and J by 4 bases; unmatched bases: 6. The CDR3 totals 16 residues. Germline V gives CDR1 LNHNV, CDR2 YYDKDF (reference sequence). In DNA, the CDR3 is TGTGCCACCAGCAGAGGTTCATCGGGAGGGAAAAACATTCAGTACTTC. The encoded protein is CATSRGSSGGKNIQYF.

The genes are TRBV6-5 and TRBJ1-5, with D perhaps TRBD1 (5 bases). Trimming removed 9 bases from V and 8 bases from J, with 17 bases in between. The CDR3 totals 13 residues. Germline values: CDR1 MNHEY, CDR2 SVGAGI. The CDR3 here is CASCQGLREPQHF. As DNA, the CDR3 is TGTGCCAGTTGTCAGGGCCTCAGGGAGCCCCAGCATTTT.

The J gene is TRBJ1-1, the V gene TRBV5-1; 10 bases are a match to TRBD1. The V gene end was trimmed by 3 bases and the J gene end by 3 bases; junction bases not matched to a gene: 5. Germline V lookup: CDR1 SGHRS, CDR2 YFSETQ. This CDR3 is 15 amino acids long. This CDR3 is CASSWGTGADTEAFF. The CDR3 DNA sequence: TGCGCCAGCAGCTGGGGGACAGGGGCTGACACTGAAGCTTTCTTT.

The rearrangement joins TRBV2 to TRBJ2-5; D unclear. V was trimmed by 1 base and J by 5 bases, leaving 11 bases between them. CDR3 length: 14 residues. The germline gives CDR1 SNHLY, CDR2 FYNNEI. The CDR3 nucleotides read TGTGCCAGCAGTGAAGGGGCACCACGGGAGACCCAGTACTTC. Its protein is CASSEGAPRETQYF.

This chain connects TRBV25-1 to TRBJ1-2; D remains ambiguous. The germline V gene has CDR1 MGHDK and CDR2 SYGVNS. The CDR3 runs 12 residues. V lost 1 base and J 7 bases, leaving 7 bases between the germline ends. This CDR3 reads CASSESSTGYTF. For the CDR3, the DNA is TGTGCCAGCAGTGAATCCTCTACTGGCTACACCTTC.

The chain has TRBV2 and TRBJ2-1; TRBD2 might be the D (6 bases). Trimming removed 6 bases from V and 9 bases from J, with 15 bases in between. Germline lookup yields CDR1 SNHLY and CDR2 FYNNEI. The length of the CDR3 is 13 residues. The CDR3 coding sequence is TGTGCCAGCAGGGCTAGCGAGGACGGTGAGCAGTTCTTC. Protein product: CASRASEDGEQFF.

The V gene is TRBV28, the J gene TRBJ2-3, with D unresolved. V was trimmed by 4 bases and J by 10 bases, leaving 9 bases between them. CDR1 is MDHEN, CDR2 SYDVKM, per germline. The CDR3 is 11 amino acids. The CDR3 DNA reads as TGTGCCAGCAGTTCCCCCACAGCGCAGTATTTT. This encodes CASSSPTAQYF.

This clone has at least ten counts. The chain links TRBV28 to TRBJ2-1; 9 nucleotides match TRBD2. Germline V CDR1 and CDR2: MDHEN, SYDVKM. The ends lost 5 bases at V and 6 bases at J; junction bases unmatched: 8. CDR3 size: 15 residues. The CDR3 DNA reads as TGTGCCAGCAGTCTTCCGGGACTAGCTCGCAATGAGCAGTTCTTC. As protein: CASSLPGLARNEQFF.

The chain has TRBV28 and TRBJ2-3; TRBD2 aligns across 7 bases. Germline assignment: CDR1 MDHEN and CDR2 SYDVKM. The CDR3 has 15 residues. V gave up 8 bases and J gave up 1 base; unmatched junction bases: 9. The CDR3 spells CASRLLAEGTDTQYF. The DNA for the CDR3 is TGTGCCAGCCGTCTCCTAGCGGAGGGCACAGATACGCAGTATTTT.

The chain carries TRBV5-1 and TRBJ1-5; TRBD1 matches 10 bases. The CDR3 covers 16 residues. Per the germline V gene, CDR1 is SGHRS and CDR2 is YFSETQ. V lost 0 bases, J lost 5 bases, and 5 bases stayed unmatched. CDR3 protein: CASSLAPTGGDQPQHF. CDR3 sequence (DNA): TGCGCCAGCAGCTTGGCTCCGACAGGGGGCGATCAGCCCCAGCATTTT.

V is TRBV11-2 and J is TRBJ1-2; 8 bases align to TRBD1. The V gene's germline CDR1 is SGHAT and CDR2 FQNNGV. CDR3 length: 14 amino acids. With V trimmed by 2 bases and J by 7 bases, 6 bases remained unmatched. The CDR3 here is CASSLQQGAAGYTF. CDR3 DNA sequence: TGTGCCAGCAGCTTACAGCAGGGGGCGGCTGGCTACACCTTC.